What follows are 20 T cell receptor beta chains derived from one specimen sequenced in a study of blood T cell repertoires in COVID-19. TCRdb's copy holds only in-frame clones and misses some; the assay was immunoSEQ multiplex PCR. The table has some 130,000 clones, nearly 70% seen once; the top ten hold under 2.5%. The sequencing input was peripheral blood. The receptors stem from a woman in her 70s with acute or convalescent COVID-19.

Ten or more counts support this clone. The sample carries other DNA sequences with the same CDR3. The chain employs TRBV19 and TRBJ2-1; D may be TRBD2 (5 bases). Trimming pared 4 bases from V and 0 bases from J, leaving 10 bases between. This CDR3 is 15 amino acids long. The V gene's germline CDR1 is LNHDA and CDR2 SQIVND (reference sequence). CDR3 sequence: CASSTLASSYNEQFF. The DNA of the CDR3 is TGTGCCAGTAGTACCTTAGCGAGCTCCTACAATGAGCAGTTCTTC.

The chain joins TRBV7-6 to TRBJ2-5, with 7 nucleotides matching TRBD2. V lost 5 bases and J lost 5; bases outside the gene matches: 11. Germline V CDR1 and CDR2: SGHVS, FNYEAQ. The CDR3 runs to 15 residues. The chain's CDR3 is CASSPRRGSWETQYF. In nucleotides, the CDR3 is TGTGCCAGCAGCCCACGGCGCGGGAGCTGGGAGACCCAGTACTTC.

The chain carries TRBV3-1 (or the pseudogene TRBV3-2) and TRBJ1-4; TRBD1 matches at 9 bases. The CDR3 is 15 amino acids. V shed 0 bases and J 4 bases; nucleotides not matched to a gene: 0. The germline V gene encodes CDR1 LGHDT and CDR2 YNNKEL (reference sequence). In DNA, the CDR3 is TGTGCCAGCAGCCAAGAGGGACAGGGTAATGAAAAACTGTTTTTT. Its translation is CASSQEGQGNEKLFF.

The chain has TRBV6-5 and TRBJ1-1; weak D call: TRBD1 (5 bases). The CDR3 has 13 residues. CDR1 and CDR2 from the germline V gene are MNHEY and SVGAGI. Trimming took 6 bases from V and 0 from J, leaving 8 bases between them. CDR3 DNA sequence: TGTGCCAGCAGCCCAGGGTTGAACACTGAAGCTTTCTTT. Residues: CASSPGLNTEAFF.

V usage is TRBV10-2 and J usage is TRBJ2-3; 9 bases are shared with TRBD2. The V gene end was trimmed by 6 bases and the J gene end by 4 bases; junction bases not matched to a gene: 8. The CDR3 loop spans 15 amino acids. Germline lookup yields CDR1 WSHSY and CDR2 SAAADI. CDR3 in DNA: TGCGCCAGCAGCCGAGGACTAGCGAGATCAGATACGCAGTATTTT. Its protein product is CASSRGLARSDTQYF.

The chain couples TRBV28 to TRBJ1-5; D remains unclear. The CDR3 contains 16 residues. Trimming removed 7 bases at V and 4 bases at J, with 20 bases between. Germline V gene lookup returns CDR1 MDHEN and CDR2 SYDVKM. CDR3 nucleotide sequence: TGTGCCAGCAACGGTATATCGGGGTTAGGGAATCAGCCCCAGCATTTT. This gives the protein CASNGISGLGNQPQHF.

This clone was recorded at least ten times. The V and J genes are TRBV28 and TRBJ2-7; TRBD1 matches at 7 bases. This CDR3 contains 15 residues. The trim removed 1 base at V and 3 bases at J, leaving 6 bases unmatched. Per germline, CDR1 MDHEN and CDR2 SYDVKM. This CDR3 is CASSLFGTAHYEQYF. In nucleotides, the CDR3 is TGTGCCAGCAGTTTATTTGGGACAGCGCACTACGAGCAGTACTTC. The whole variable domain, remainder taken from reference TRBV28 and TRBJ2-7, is DVKVTQSSRYLVKRTGEKVFLECVQDMDHENMFWYRQDPGLGLRLIYFSYDVKMKEKGDIPEGYSVSREKKERFSLILESASTNQTSMYLCASSLFGTAHYEQYFGPGTRLTVT.

CDR3 in amino acids: CASSLEQGRNTEAFF. The CDR3 DNA reads as TGTGCCAGCAGCTTAGAGCAGGGAAGGAACACTGAAGCTTTCTTT. J is TRBJ1-1 and V is TRBV11-2; D possibly corresponds to TRBD1 (5 bases). Germline V gene sequence: CDR1 SGHAT, CDR2 FQNNGV. Trimming left V 0 bases short and J 1 base short, with 9 bases between. This CDR3 contains 15 residues. Based on the CDR3 plus reference TRBV11-2 and TRBJ1-1, the full variable domain is EAGVAQSPRYKIIEKRQSVAFWCNPISGHATLYWYQQILGQGPKLLIQFQNNGVVDDSQLPKDRFSAERLKGVDSTLKIQPAKLEDSAVYLCASSLEQGRNTEAFFGQGTRLTVV.

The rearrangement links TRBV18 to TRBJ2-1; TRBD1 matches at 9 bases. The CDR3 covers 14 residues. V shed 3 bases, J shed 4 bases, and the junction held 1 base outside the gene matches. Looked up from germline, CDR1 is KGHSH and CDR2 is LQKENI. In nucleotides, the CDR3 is TGTGCCAGCTCACCTGGACAGGGGTACAATGAGCAGTTCTTC. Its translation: CASSPGQGYNEQFF.

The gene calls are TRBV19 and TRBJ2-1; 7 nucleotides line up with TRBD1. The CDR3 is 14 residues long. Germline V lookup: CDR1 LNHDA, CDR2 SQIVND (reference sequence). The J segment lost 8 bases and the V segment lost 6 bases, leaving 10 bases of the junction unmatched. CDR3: CASSADRVMDEQFF. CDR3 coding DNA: TGTGCCAGTAGCGCTGACAGGGTGATGGATGAGCAGTTCTTC.

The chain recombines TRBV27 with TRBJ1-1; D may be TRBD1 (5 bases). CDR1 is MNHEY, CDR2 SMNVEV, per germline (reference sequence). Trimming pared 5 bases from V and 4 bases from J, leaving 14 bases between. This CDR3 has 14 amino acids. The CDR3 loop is CASSSQGLRTEAFF. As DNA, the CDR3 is TGTGCCAGCAGTAGCCAGGGATTACGCACTGAAGCTTTCTTT.

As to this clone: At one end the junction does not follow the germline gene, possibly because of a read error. The CDR3 DNA reads TGTGCCAGCTTACCACCACAGGGGAGGAAGACCCAGTACTTC. It is translated as CASLPPQGRKTQYF. The chain couples TRBV18 to TRBJ2-5, with a possible D match to TRBD1 (7 bases). The length of the CDR3 is 14 residues. Germline V gene lookup returns CDR1 KGHSH and CDR2 LQKENI.

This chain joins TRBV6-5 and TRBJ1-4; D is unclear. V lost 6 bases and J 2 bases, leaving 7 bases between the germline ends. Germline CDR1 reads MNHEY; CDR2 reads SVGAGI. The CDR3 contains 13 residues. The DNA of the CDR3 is TGTGCCAGCAGCTCTCAGACTAATGAAAAACTGTTTTTT. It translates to CASSSQTNEKLFF.

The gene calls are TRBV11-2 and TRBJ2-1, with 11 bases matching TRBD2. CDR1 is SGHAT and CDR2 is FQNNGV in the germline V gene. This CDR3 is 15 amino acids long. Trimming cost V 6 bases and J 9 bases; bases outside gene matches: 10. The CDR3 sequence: CASRHTTSGGTEQFF. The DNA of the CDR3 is TGTGCCAGCAGGCATACAACTAGCGGGGGAACTGAGCAGTTCTTC.

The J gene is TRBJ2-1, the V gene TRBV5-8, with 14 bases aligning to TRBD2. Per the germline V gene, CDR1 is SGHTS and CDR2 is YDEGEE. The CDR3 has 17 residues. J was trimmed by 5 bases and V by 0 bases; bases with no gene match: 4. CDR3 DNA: TGTGCCAGCAGCTTGGGGGGGACTAGCGGGAGCGACAATGAGCAGTTCTTC. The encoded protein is CASSLGGTSGSDNEQFF.

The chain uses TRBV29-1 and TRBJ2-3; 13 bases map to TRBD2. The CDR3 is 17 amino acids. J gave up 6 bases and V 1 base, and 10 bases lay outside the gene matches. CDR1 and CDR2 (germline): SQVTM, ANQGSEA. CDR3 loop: CSVEGGGTSGVSDTQYF. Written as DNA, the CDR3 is TGCAGCGTTGAAGGAGGGGGGACTAGCGGGGTGTCGGATACGCAGTATTTT.

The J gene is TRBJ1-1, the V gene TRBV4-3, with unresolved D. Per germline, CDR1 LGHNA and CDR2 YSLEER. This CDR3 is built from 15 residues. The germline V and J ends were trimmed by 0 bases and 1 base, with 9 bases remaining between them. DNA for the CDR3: TGCGCCAGCAGCCAAGATCCCAGACAGAACACTGAAGCTTTCTTT. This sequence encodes CASSQDPRQNTEAFF.

Written as DNA, the CDR3 is TGTGCCAGCAGTTTCGAGGACCGGACTCGCCGCTCCTACGAGCAGTACTTC. As protein: CASSFEDRTRRSYEQYF. The J gene is TRBJ2-7, the V gene TRBV28; a weak D match, TRBD2 (5 bases). Germline values: CDR1 MDHEN, CDR2 SYDVKM. V gave up 3 bases and J gave up 0 bases, with 18 bases separating them. This CDR3 comprises 17 residues. Looking up the rest from reference TRBV28 and TRBJ2-7 gives the full variable domain: DVKVTQSSRYLVKRTGEKVFLECVQDMDHENMFWYRQDPGLGLRLIYFSYDVKMKEKGDIPEGYSVSREKKERFSLILESASTNQTSMYLCASSFEDRTRRSYEQYFGPGTRLTVT.

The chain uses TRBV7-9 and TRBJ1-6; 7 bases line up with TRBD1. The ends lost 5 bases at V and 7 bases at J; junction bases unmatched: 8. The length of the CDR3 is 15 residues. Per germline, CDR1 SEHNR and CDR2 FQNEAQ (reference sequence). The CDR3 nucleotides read TGTGCCAGCAGCCGACCGACAGGGTCAAATTCACCCCTCCACTTT. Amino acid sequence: CASSRPTGSNSPLHF.

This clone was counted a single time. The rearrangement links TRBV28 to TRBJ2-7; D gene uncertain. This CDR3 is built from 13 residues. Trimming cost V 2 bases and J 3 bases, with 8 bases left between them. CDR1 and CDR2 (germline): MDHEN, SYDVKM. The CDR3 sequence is CASSLPPYYEQYF. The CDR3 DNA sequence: TGTGCCAGCAGTTTACCCCCGTACTACGAGCAGTACTTC. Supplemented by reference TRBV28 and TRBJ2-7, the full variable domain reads DVKVTQSSRYLVKRTGEKVFLECVQDMDHENMFWYRQDPGLGLRLIYFSYDVKMKEKGDIPEGYSVSREKKERFSLILESASTNQTSMYLCASSLPPYYEQYFGPGTRLTVT.